The entry below gives a single T cell receptor beta chain sequence along with its context. The CDR3 contains 15 residues. Germline lookup yields CDR1 MNHEY and CDR2 SMNVEV (reference sequence). V lost 5 bases and J lost 1; bases outside the gene matches: 7. The source of the sample is a study of blood T cell repertoires in COVID-19. Looking at the study overall: T cells, B-cell-depleted T cells, or PBMCs provided the cDNA or gDNA that served as material.

Source study methods: Amplification with reference gene primers provided the estimates of nucleated cell counts. The protocol was immunoSEQ multiplex PCR, while the TCRdb copy is restricted to in-frame clones and leaves out a portion. The DNA gave D and trimming, while V, J and clone size come from that table. The sample shows approximately 74,000 clones, around nine tenths of them seen only once. The sequencing sample was made of peripheral blood. This receptor was identified in a woman aged 55-69 years with acute or convalescent COVID-19. The chain uses TRBV27 and TRBJ2-7, with TRBD2 matching over 8 bases. This CDR3 is CASSEREGSSYEQYF. The CDR3 region has the DNA TGTGCCAGCAGTGAACGGGAGGGGTCTTCCTACGAGCAGTACTTC.